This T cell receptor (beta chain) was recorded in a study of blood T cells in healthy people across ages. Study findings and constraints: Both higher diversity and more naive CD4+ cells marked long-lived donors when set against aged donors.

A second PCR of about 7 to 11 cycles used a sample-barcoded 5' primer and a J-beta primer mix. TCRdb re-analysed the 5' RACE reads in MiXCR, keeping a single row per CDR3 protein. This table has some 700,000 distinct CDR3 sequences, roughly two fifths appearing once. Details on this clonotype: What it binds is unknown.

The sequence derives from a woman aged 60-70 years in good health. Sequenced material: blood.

CDR3 sequence reads: CASPDGVRVYNEQFF. In DNA, the CDR3 is TGTGCCAGCCCGGATGGAGTCCGGGTATACAATGAGCAGTTCTTC. V gene TRBV11-1 combines with J gene TRBJ2-1, with unresolved D. The V end was cut by 8 bases, the J end by 4 bases, with 18 bases between. The germline V gene encodes CDR1 SGHAT and CDR2 FQDESV (reference sequence). The CDR3 extends over 15 amino acids.